This TCR beta chain stems from a study of blood T cell repertoires in COVID-19. The wider study: Material from acute and convalescent COVID-19 was sourced from the United States, Italy and Spain. The analysed material was cDNA or gDNA that came from T cells, B-cell-depleted T cells, or PBMCs.

Authors' methods: Nucleated cell number was recorded as an estimate derived from reference gene primer amplification. Generated by immunoSEQ multiplex PCR, the TCRdb table keeps only in-frame clones and is missing some. The D gene and trimming were derived from the DNA, and the V and J assignments and clone size from that table. The sample consists of roughly 280,000 clones, around 87% of them appearing once. The CDR3 runs 15 residues. V was pared by 2 bases and J by 6 bases, with 6 bases of the junction left unmatched. Germline CDR1 is MNHEY and CDR2 is SMNVEV (reference sequence). Sequencing was carried out using peripheral blood. V gene TRBV27 combines with J gene TRBJ2-1, with 8 bases fitting TRBD1. This receptor was taken from a woman aged 55-70 years with COVID-19, enrolled during active disease. This chain's CDR3 is CASSLGAGGINEQFF. The CDR3, as DNA: TGTGCCAGCAGTTTAGGGGCAGGGGGCATCAATGAGCAGTTCTTC.